The rows below give T cell receptor beta chains drawn from one sample of a study of T-cell reconstitution after alpha-beta-depleted transplantation in children. TCRdb independently ran MiXCR on the PCR reads; one entry per CDR3 protein. This table holds hundreds of thousands of distinct CDR3 sequences, approximately 17% found once. The sequenced sample was PBMCs, mostly from graft donor cells, obtained 360 days after TCRalphabeta/CD19-depleted stem cell transplant. Every receptor here comes from a male patient aged 2 to 9 who had a stem cell transplant for acute lymphoblastic leukemia, so the T cells may come from the graft donor. The CDR3 runs from the conserved cysteine through the conserved F or W. The D gene is left open where the match is weak. For some rows the clone size is stated as once, few or many, or as a class when expanded; others skip it.

TGTGCCAGCAGCCAAGATATGTTTGCAGGCACCGGGGAAAAACTGTTTTTT,CASSQDMFAGTGEKLFF,NA,NA,TRBV3-1,TRBJ1-4
TGCAGTGCTATAGGTTCTAGTATACTAGCTGGGGAGACCCAGTACTTC,CSAIGSSILAGETQYF,NA,few,TRBV20-1,TRBJ2-5
TGTGCCAGCAGTTTAGGGACAGGGCCGTCCTACGAGCAGTACTTC,CASSLGTGPSYEQYF,TRBD1,few,TRBV12-3/TRBV12-4,TRBJ2-7
TGTGCCACCAGCAAGGGACAGGGCAAATCTGGGGCCAACGTCCTGACTTTC,CATSKGQGKSGANVLTF,TRBD1,many,TRBV15,TRBJ2-6
TGTGCCAGCAGAGAAGATGTCGCGGGGAGACTCGGGGAGCAGTTCTTC,CASREDVAGRLGEQFF,NA,NA,TRBV2,TRBJ2-1
TGCAGTGCTAGACTAGCGGGGAACACCGGGGAGCTGTTTTTT,CSARLAGNTGELFF,TRBD2,many,TRBV20-1,TRBJ2-2
TGTGCCAGCAGCCAAGATTCCGAGGGACCCGGTTATGGCTACACCTTC,CASSQDSEGPGYGYTF,NA,NA,TRBV3-1,TRBJ1-2
TGCGCCAGCAGCTTGTCCAGCGGGGGGGCCTGGAATGAGCAGTTCTTC,CASSLSSGGAWNEQFF,TRBD2,few,TRBV5-1,TRBJ2-1
TGTGCCATCAGTAAAAAAGAGTACCCAAGGGGCACAGATACGCAGTATTTT,CAISKKEYPRGTDTQYF,NA,NA,TRBV10-3,TRBJ2-3
TGTGCCAGCAGCCAAGATGGGGGGCAAGAGACCCAGTACTTC,CASSQDGGQETQYF,NA,NA,TRBV3-1,TRBJ2-5
TGTGCCTGGGCCGGGAGTTACGAGCAGTACTTC,CAWAGSYEQYF,NA,NA,TRBV30,TRBJ2-7
TGCGCCAGCAGCTTGCCGGGACAGTCAAGCTCCTACAATGAGCAGTTCTTC,CASSLPGQSSSYNEQFF,TRBD1,few,TRBV5-1,TRBJ2-1
TGTGCCAGCACTCATTCGCTGGCGTCCCGTGAAGAGCAGTACTTC,CASTHSLASREEQYF,NA,few,TRBV12-3/TRBV12-4,TRBJ2-7
TGCAGCGTTAATACGATGACAGCCACGGACACTGAAGCTTTCTTT,CSVNTMTATDTEAFF,NA,few,TRBV29-1,TRBJ1-1
TGTGCCAGCAGCCCGGAGGGCCGGGGGCTGAGCACTGAAGCTTTCTTT,CASSPEGRGLSTEAFF,NA,NA,TRBV5-4,TRBJ1-1
TGCAGTGCTAGATGGGTTGCGGGGGGGAAGCTTGATACGCAGTATTTT,CSARWVAGGKLDTQYF,TRBD2,NA,TRBV20-1,TRBJ2-3
TGCGCCAGCAGCTTGGATCTCCCCGGGGCGGCGGATACGCAGTATTTT,CASSLDLPGAADTQYF,NA,NA,TRBV5-1,TRBJ2-3
TGTGCCAGCAGCTTAGAACTGCAGCCCCAGCATTTT,CASSLELQPQHF,NA,few,TRBV7-2,TRBJ1-5
TGTGCCAGCAGCTTAGAGGGAATTAACACCGGGGAGCTGTTTTTT,CASSLEGINTGELFF,NA,NA,TRBV7-2,TRBJ2-2
TGTGCTAGTGGTTTTAAAATAGGGGAGCAGTACTTC,CASGFKIGEQYF,NA,NA,TRBV12-5,TRBJ2-7
TGCAGCGTCCCTCGCTCGACAGGGGTCGACACTGAAGCTTTCTTT,CSVPRSTGVDTEAFF,TRBD1,NA,TRBV29-1,TRBJ1-1
TGTGCCAGCAGCTCGCGCACTAGCGGGAGGGGGAATGAGCAGTTCTTC,CASSSRTSGRGNEQFF,TRBD2,NA,TRBV5-5,TRBJ2-1
TGTGCCAGCAGCTTAGTACAGGGAATGAGCGGGGCCACAGATACGCAGTATTTT,CASSLVQGMSGATDTQYF,NA,NA,TRBV11-2,TRBJ2-3